These 29 T cell receptor beta chains were sequenced from one sample in a study of CXCR3-negative and CXCR3-positive naive CD8 T cells. Study-wide results and caveats: A higher hydrophobicity marked the TRB CDR3s of CXCR3-positive naive cells versus CXCR3-negative naive cells.

The antigens these receptors bind are not known. The method, 5' RACE with UMI labels, was used to prepare the TRB cDNA libraries. For each CDR3 protein, TCRdb gives one entry from its re-call of the 5' RACE reads, without DNA. The sample totals 150,000 to 180,000 distinct CDR3 sequences. Sequenced material: naive CXCR3+ CD8+ T cells from blood. Stated subset: CD45RO-CCR7+CD27+CD95- naive CD8+ T cells expressing CXCR3 (TNR3+). The receptors stem from a human donor in good health. Some clones in this sample may be carry-over from other donors' samples.

The chain is built from TRBV7-9 and TRBJ1-1; TCRdb calls TRBD1, which cannot be checked without DNA. CDR3 length: 15 amino acids. Germline V CDR1 and CDR2: SEHNR, FQNEAQ (reference sequence). CDR3 sequence: CASTKVGARDTEAFF. Based on the CDR3 plus reference TRBV7-9 and TRBJ1-1, the full variable domain is DTGVSQNPRHKITKRGQNVTFRCDPISEHNRLYWYRQTLGQGPEFLTYFQNEAQLEKSRLLSDRFSAERPKGSFSTLEIQRTEQGDSAMYLCASTKVGARDTEAFFGQGTRLTVV.

J is TRBJ2-1 and V is TRBV7-2; TCRdb's assignment of TRBD2 cannot be checked, as there is no DNA. The CDR3 loop spans 13 amino acids. The germline gives CDR1 SGHTA, CDR2 FQGNSA. The CDR3 region is CASCALALNEQFF.

The chain employs TRBV4-3 and TRBJ2-1; TCRdb's D call of TRBD2 is untestable without DNA. This CDR3 region has 17 residues. CDR1 is LGHNA and CDR2 is YSLEER in the germline V gene. CDR3 loop: CASSPGLAGGNYNEQFF.

This chain connects TRBV12-3 or TRBV12-4 to TRBJ2-5. This CDR3 comprises 12 residues. The CDR3 loop is CASSFSGKTQYF.

The J gene is TRBJ2-7, the V gene TRBV5-4. CDR1 and CDR2 from the germline V gene are SGHNT and YYREEE (reference sequence). This CDR3 comprises 14 residues. CDR3: CASSLPSTTYEQYF.

The rearrangement uses TRBV7-8 and TRBJ1-1; with no DNA, the TCRdb D assignment of TRBD1 cannot be verified. Germline V gives CDR1 SGHVS, CDR2 FQNEAQ. CDR3 length: 12 amino acids. CDR3 sequence reads: CAGQTGNTEAFF.

This chain joins TRBV11-2 and TRBJ1-5; as DNA is missing, the TRBD1 call by TCRdb cannot be tested. There are 19 residues in the CDR3. Germline V gene lookup returns CDR1 SGHAT and CDR2 FQNNGV. The CDR3 loop reads CASLTGWNSTGISNQPQHF.

This chain links TRBV5-5 with TRBJ1-1; TCRdb proposes TRBD1, but this gene call is untestable without DNA. Germline CDR1 reads SGHKS; CDR2 reads YYEKEE (reference sequence). This CDR3 has 14 residues. The CDR3 here is CASSEWDGTDEAFF.

The rearrangement uses TRBV23-1 and TRBJ2-1; without DNA, the TCRdb call of TRBD1 cannot be checked. TRBV23-1 qualifies as an ORF whose function is uncertain. The CDR3 length is 14 residues. The CDR3 sequence is CASSQVRQGKEQFF.

The J gene is TRBJ1-2, the V gene TRBV29-1; TCRdb calls TRBD1, which cannot be checked without DNA. Looked up from germline, CDR1 is SQVTM and CDR2 is ANQGSEA. The CDR3 runs to 14 residues. The CDR3 region is CSTTGTGTGDGYTF.

The V call is TRBV12-3 or TRBV12-4, the J call TRBJ1-2; TCRdb picks TRBD1, but there is no DNA to check that call. The CDR3 runs 12 residues. The CDR3 is CASSGGGNGYTF.

The chain employs TRBV21-1 and TRBJ2-7; TCRdb proposes TRBD1, but this gene call is untestable without DNA. TRBV21-1 is termed a pseudogene. This CDR3 comprises 14 residues. CDR3 residues: CASSSRAHDYEQYF.

The chain links TRBV28 to TRBJ1-5; the D call of TRBD1 rests on TCRdb alone, since no DNA is present to check it. CDR1 is MDHEN and CDR2 is SYDVKM in the germline V gene. This CDR3 comprises 17 residues. CDR3 in amino acids: CASSAGGRGAFNQPQHF.

The chain links TRBV6-5 to TRBJ1-1; TCRdb gives TRBD1 as the D gene, but with no DNA this cannot be confirmed. This CDR3 comprises 15 residues. In germline, CDR1 is MNHEY, CDR2 SVGAGI. The CDR3 region is CASSSPGTGNTEAFF.

The chain uses TRBV7-6 and TRBJ1-5; TCRdb's D call, TRBD1, is unchecked because there is no DNA. CDR1 and CDR2 (germline): SGHVS, FNYEAQ. This CDR3 region has 14 residues. The CDR3 spells CASSEQGNNQPQHF.

J is TRBJ1-1 and V is TRBV5-6. Germline loops: CDR1 SGHDT, CDR2 YYEEEE. There are 12 residues in the CDR3. The CDR3 loop reads CASSLFGAEAFF.

The chain is built from TRBV28 and TRBJ2-3; TCRdb lists TRBD2, though no DNA is available to test this call. The germline V gene has CDR1 MDHEN and CDR2 SYDVKM. The CDR3 length is 15 residues. The CDR3 loop is CASSPRTSGSDTQYF.

The rearrangement uses TRBV12-3 or TRBV12-4 and TRBJ2-1; TCRdb's D call of TRBD2 is untestable without DNA. The CDR3 contains 13 residues. CDR3 loop: CASNRGGYNEQFF.

The CDR3 here is CASTSGGAYNEQFF. The genes are TRBV6-2 or TRBV6-3 and TRBJ2-1; TCRdb gives TRBD2 as the D gene, but with no DNA this cannot be confirmed. Germline assignment: CDR1 MNHEY and CDR2 SVGEGT. CDR3 length: 14 residues.

The rearrangement joins TRBV4-1 to TRBJ2-1. The CDR3 has 16 residues. Looked up from germline, CDR1 is MGHRA and CDR2 is YSYEKL. The CDR3: CASSHGLASSYNEQFF.

This chain connects TRBV20-1 to TRBJ2-3. Germline-derived CDR1 and CDR2 are DFQATT and SNEGSKA (reference sequence). The CDR3 is made up of 12 amino acids. The CDR3 is CSARPSTDTQYF.

The V and J genes are TRBV5-6 and TRBJ1-1. There are 15 residues in the CDR3. The germline V gene encodes CDR1 SGHDT and CDR2 YYEEEE. The CDR3 sequence is CASSLVNREGTEAFF.

This chain connects TRBV12-3 or TRBV12-4 to TRBJ2-1; checking the TCRdb D call of TRBD1 is not possible without DNA. This CDR3 has 17 residues. The CDR3 here is CASSFEQGASSYNEQFF.

This sequence joins TRBV20-1 and TRBJ2-1; the D call from TCRdb, TRBD1, cannot be confirmed without DNA. Looked up from germline, CDR1 is DFQATT and CDR2 is SNEGSKA (reference sequence). CDR3 size: 15 residues. The CDR3 loop is CSAREGGADYNEQFF.

The V gene is TRBV12-3 or TRBV12-4, the J gene TRBJ2-6. The CDR3 is 15 residues long. The CDR3 is CASTSRGSGANVLTF.

The chain uses TRBV3-1 and TRBJ2-3; TCRdb selects TRBD2, and the lack of DNA leaves this call unchecked. Germline-derived CDR1 and CDR2 are LGHDT and YNNKEL (reference sequence). There are 18 residues in the CDR3. The chain's CDR3 is CASSQDRRLAGRGDTQYF.

The chain couples TRBV4-2 to TRBJ2-7; with no DNA, the TCRdb D assignment of TRBD2 cannot be verified. The CDR3 loop spans 14 amino acids. Germline lookup yields CDR1 LGHNA and CDR2 YNFKEQ. CDR3 sequence reads: CASSQAMGTLEQYF.

V and J are TRBV15 and TRBJ1-4; lacking DNA, the TRBD1 call made by TCRdb goes unchecked. In germline, CDR1 is LNHNV, CDR2 YYDKDF (reference sequence). This CDR3 spans 14 amino acids. The chain's CDR3 is CATTADRSNEKLFF.

The chain couples TRBV7-9 to TRBJ1-3. The CDR3 loop spans 14 amino acids. Germline CDR1 SEHNR, CDR2 FQNEAQ (reference sequence). CDR3 amino acids: CASSPGISGNTIYF.